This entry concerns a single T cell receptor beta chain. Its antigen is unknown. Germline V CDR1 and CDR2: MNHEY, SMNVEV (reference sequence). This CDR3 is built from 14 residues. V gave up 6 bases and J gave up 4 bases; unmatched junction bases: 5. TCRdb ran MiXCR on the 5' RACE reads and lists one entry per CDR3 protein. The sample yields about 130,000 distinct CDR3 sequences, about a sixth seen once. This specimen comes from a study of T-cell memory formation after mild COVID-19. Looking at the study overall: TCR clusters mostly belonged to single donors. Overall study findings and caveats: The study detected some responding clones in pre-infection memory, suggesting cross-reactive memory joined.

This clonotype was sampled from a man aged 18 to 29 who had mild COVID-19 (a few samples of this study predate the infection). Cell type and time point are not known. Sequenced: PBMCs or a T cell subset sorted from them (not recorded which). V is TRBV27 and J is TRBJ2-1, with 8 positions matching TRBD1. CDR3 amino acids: CASRRDRTYNEQFF. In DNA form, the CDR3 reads TGTGCCAGCAGGAGGGACAGGACTTACAATGAGCAGTTCTTC.